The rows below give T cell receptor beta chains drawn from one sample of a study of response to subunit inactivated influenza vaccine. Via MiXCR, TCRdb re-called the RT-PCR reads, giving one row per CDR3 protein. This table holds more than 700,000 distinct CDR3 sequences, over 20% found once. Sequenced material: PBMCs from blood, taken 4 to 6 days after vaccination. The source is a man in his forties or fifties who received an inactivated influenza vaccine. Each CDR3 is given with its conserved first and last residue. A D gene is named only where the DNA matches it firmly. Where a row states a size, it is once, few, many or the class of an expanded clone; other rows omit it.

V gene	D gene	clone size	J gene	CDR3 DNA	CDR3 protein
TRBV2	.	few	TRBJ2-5	TGTGCCAGCAGACGGACATTTTACCAAGAGACCCAGTACTTC	CASRRTFYQETQYF
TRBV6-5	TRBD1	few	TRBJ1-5	TGTGCCAGCAGTTACCGGACAGGAAATCAGCCCCAGCATTTT	CASSYRTGNQPQHF
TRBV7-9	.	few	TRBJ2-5	TGTGCCAGCAGCTGGAGCCAAGAGACCCAGTACTTC	CASSWSQETQYF
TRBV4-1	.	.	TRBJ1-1	TGCGCCAGCAGCCGACAGGATTCGGATGAAGCTTTCTTT	CASSRQDSDEAFF
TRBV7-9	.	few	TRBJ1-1	TGTGCCAGCAGCGCCTCGGGGGGTAACACTGAAGCTTTCTTT	CASSASGGNTEAFF
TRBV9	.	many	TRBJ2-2	TGTGCCAGCAGCGTTTCCCCGGGGGCGACCGGGGAGCTGTTTTTT	CASSVSPGATGELFF
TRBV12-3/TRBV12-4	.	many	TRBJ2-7	TGTGCCAGCAGTTTGATGCTATCCTACGAGCAGTACTTC	CASSLMLSYEQYF
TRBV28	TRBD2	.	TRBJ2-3	TGTGCCAGCAGTCCAGGGACTAGCGGGGGGGCCAGAGATACGCAGTATTTT	CASSPGTSGGARDTQYF
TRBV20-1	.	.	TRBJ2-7	TGCAGTGCTAGACGGTCGGCCGTCTCCTACGAGCAGTACTTC	CSARRSAVSYEQYF
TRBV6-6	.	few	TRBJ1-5	TGTGCCAGCAGGGCGACCGGGCTGCCCCAGCATTTT	CASRATGLPQHF
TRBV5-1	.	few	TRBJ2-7	TGCGCCAGCAGCCCGCTACAGGGAATAGACGAGCAGTACTTC	CASSPLQGIDEQYF
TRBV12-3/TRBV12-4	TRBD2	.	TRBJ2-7	TGTGCCAGCAGCCCGGGACTAGCGGGGACTCTAAACTACGAGCAGTACTTC	CASSPGLAGTLNYEQYF
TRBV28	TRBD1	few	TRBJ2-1	TGTGCCAGCAGTTCCGCCGGGACAGGGAGGAATGAGCAGTTCTTC	CASSSAGTGRNEQFF
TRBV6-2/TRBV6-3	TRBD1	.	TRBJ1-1	TGTGCCAGCAGTCCGGGACAGGGGTTTGTCCAGGGGGCGCGGACGCCAGCTTTCTTT	CASSPGQGFVQGARTPAFF
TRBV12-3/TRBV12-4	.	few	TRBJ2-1	TGTGCCAGCAGAGAGCCGGGACGTACCTACAATGAGCAGTTCTTC	CASREPGRTYNEQFF
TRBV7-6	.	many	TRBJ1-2	TGTGCCAGCAGCTTAGCCGCGGCGGCGTCGGATGGCTACACCTTC	CASSLAAAASDGYTF
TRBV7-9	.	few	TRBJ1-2	TGTGCCAGCAGCCCAGTGGACACCCGTAACTATGGCTACACCTTC	CASSPVDTRNYGYTF
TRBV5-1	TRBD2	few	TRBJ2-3	TGCGCCAGCAGCCCGCCGGGACTAGCGGGTGCAGATACGCAGTATTTT	CASSPPGLAGADTQYF
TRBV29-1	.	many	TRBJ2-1	TGCAGCGCCCTGAGTTGGTACGCATTGAATGAGCAGTTCTTC	CSALSWYALNEQFF
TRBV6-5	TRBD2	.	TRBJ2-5	TGTGCCAGCAGTTATGGGGCTAGCGGGAGCGGGAAAGAGACCCAGTACTTC	CASSYGASGSGKETQYF
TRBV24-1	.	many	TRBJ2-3	TGTGCCACCAGTGATTTGGGATCAGATACGCAGTATTTT	CATSDLGSDTQYF
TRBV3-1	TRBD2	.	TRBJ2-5	TGTGCCAGCAGCCAAGAATGGGCAAGGGCTAGCGGGGGGCAAGAGACCCAGTACTTC	CASSQEWARASGGQETQYF
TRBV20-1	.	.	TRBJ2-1	TGCAGTGCTAGAGCCTCGGGACTCAACTCCTACAATGAGCAGTTCTTC	CSARASGLNSYNEQFF
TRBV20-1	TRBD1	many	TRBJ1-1	TGCAGTGCTAGAGCCGGACAGGGGCTGGGGACTGAAGCTTTCTTT	CSARAGQGLGTEAFF
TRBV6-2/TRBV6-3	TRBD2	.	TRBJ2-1	TGTGCCAGCAGTGAGGATAGCGGGGGGACGAATGAGCAGTTCTTC	CASSEDSGGTNEQFF
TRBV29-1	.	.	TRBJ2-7	TGCAGCGTCAGCGTCCAGGGCTACGAGCAGTACTTC	CSVSVQGYEQYF
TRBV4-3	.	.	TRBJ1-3	TGCGCCAGCAGCCAGAGCCCCACTGGAAACACCATATATTTT	CASSQSPTGNTIYF
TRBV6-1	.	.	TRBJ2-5	TGTGCCAGCAAAGCCACTGGGAGGCTCCAAGAGACCCAGTACTTC	CASKATGRLQETQYF
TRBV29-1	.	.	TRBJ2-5	TGCAGCGTTGAAGATCTAGGGTTCAGGGCTGAGACCCAGTACTTC	CSVEDLGFRAETQYF
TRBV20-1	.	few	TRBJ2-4	TGCAGTGCTAGAGTTCAGGAGGGGAGCAAAAACATTCAGTACTTC	CSARVQEGSKNIQYF
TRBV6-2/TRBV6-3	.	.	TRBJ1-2	TGTGCCAGCAGCTCCGGGACACTCTATGGCTACACCTTC	CASSSGTLYGYTF
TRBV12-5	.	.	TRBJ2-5	TGTGCTAGTGGTTCGCCGACAGCAGAGACCCAGTACTTC	CASGSPTAETQYF
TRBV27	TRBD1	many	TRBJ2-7	TGTGCCAGCAGTGCGGAGACAGGGGAGTTCCACGAGCAGTACTTC	CASSAETGEFHEQYF
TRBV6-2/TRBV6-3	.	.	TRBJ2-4	TGTGCCAGCAGTTACTCGATACGGGGACTAGCCAAAAACATTCAGTACTTC	CASSYSIRGLAKNIQYF
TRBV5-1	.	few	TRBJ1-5	TGCGCCAGCAGCCCGGACAGCCCTAATCAGCCCCAGCATTTT	CASSPDSPNQPQHF
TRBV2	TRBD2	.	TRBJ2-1	TGTGCCAGCAATATTTTGGGGGGGACTCTTACAAATGAGCAGTTCTTC	CASNILGGTLTNEQFF
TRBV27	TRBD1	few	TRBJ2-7	TGTGCCAGCAGTTTATGGACAGGGGCCTACGAGCAGTACTTC	CASSLWTGAYEQYF